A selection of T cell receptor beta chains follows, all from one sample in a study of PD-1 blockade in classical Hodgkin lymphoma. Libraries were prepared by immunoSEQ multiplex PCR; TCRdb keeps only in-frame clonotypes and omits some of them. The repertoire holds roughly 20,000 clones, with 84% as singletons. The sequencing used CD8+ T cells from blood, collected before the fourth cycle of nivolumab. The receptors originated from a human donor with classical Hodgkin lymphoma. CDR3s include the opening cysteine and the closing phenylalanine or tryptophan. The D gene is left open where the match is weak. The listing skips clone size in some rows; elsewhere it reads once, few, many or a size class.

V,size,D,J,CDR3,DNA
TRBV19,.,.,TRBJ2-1,CASSTTSYNEQFF,TGTGCCAGTAGTACGACCTCCTACAATGAGCAGTTCTTC
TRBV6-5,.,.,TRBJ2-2,CASSWVGRTGELFF,TGTGCCAGCAGTTGGGTGGGGAGAACCGGGGAGCTGTTTTTT
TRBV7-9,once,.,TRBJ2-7,CASSPSVSRETAYEQYF,TGTGCCAGCAGTCCCTCAGTCAGCAGGGAAACAGCCTACGAGCAGTACTTC
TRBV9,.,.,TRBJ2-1,CASSLYNEQFF,TGTGCCAGCAGCCTCTACAATGAGCAGTTCTTC
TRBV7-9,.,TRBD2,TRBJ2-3,CASASGGTDTQYF,TGTGCCAGCGCCAGCGGGGGAACAGATACGCAGTATTTT
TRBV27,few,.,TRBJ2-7,CASSLSTGSYEQYF,TGTGCCAGCAGTCTCTCTACGGGCTCCTACGAGCAGTACTTC
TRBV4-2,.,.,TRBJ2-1,CASSLQGVYNEQFF,TGTGCCAGCAGCCTCCAAGGGGTCTACAATGAGCAGTTCTTC
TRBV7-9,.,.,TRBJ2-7,CASGGEGGYEQYF,TGTGCCAGCGGCGGCGAAGGTGGCTACGAGCAGTACTTC
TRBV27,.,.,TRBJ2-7,CASSLSKGDGSYEQYF,TGTGCCAGCAGTTTATCTAAGGGGGACGGCTCCTACGAGCAGTACTTC
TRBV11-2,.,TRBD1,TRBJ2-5,CASRTGVGEETQYF,TGTGCCAGCAGAACAGGGGTGGGGGAAGAGACCCAGTACTTC
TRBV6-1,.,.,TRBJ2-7,CASSGLGTYEQYF,TGTGCCAGCAGTGGACTGGGAACCTACGAGCAGTACTTC
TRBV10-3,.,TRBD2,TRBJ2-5,CAISESGAGAETQYF,TGTGCCATCAGTGAGTCCGGAGCGGGGGCAGAGACCCAGTACTTC
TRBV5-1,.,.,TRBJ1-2,CASSFKQGGGDYGYTF,TGCGCCAGCAGCTTCAAACAGGGCGGCGGGGACTATGGCTACACCTTC
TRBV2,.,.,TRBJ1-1,CATPKNTEAFF,TGTGCCACCCCGAAGAACACTGAAGCTTTCTTT
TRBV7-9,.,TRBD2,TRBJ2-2,CASSFQRGPGELFF,TGTGCCAGCAGCTTTCAGCGGGGGCCCGGGGAGCTGTTTTTT
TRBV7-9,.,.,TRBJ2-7,CASSLEVSREQYF,TGTGCCAGCAGCTTAGAAGTGTCGAGGGAGCAGTACTTC
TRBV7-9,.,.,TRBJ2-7,CASSLSVPYEQYF,TGTGCCAGCAGCCTAAGCGTCCCCTACGAGCAGTACTTC
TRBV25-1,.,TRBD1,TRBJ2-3,CASSEPAGGTTDTQYF,TGTGCCAGCAGTGAACCCGCAGGGGGCACCACAGATACGCAGTATTTT
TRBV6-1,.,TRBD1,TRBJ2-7,CASSELVVVRDRRFHEQYF,TGTGCCAGCAGTGAATTAGTTGTCGTCCGGGACAGGCGCTTCCACGAGCAGTACTTC
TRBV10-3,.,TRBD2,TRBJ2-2,CAISESGLAGGPNTGELFF,TGTGCCATCAGTGAGTCGGGACTAGCGGGGGGGCCGAACACCGGGGAGCTGTTTTTT
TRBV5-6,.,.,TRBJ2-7,CASSPSAGRKAYEQYF,TGTGCCAGCAGCCCCTCGGCTGGAAGAAAAGCCTACGAGCAGTACTTC
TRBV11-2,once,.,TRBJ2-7,CASSVSHEGYEQYF,TGTGCCAGCAGCGTTAGTCACGAGGGCTACGAGCAGTACTTC
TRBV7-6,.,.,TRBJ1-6,CASSLDGSSYNSPLHF,TGTGCCAGCAGCTTAGACGGGAGCTCCTATAATTCACCCCTCCACTTT
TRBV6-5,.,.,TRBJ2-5,CASRGGETQYF,TGTGCCAGTAGGGGTGGAGAGACCCAGTACTTC
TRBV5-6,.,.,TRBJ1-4,CASSFSREGRGEKLFF,TGTGCCAGCAGCTTTTCCCGGGAGGGCAGGGGTGAAAAACTGTTTTTT
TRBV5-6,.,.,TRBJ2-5,CASSWVGGQETQYF,TGTGCCAGCAGCTGGGTCGGGGGTCAAGAGACCCAGTACTTC
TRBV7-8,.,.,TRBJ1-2,CASSLEKGIRGYGYTF,TGTGCCAGCAGCTTAGAGAAGGGTATCCGTGGCTATGGCTACACCTTC
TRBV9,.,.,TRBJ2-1,CASSVVGGLTNEQFF,TGTGCCAGCAGCGTAGTGGGGGGCTTGACCAATGAGCAGTTCTTC
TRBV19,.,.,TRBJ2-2,CASRENTGELFF,TGTGCCAGTAGGGAGAACACCGGGGAGCTGTTTTTT
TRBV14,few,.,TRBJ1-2,CASSQESGFEGGYTF,TGTGCCAGCAGCCAAGAGTCGGGTTTTGAGGGTGGCTACACCTTC
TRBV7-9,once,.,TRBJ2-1,CASSTSIWLQFF,TGTGCCAGCAGCACTAGTATCTGGCTACAGTTCTTC
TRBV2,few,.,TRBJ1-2,CASSVTGNYGYTF,TGTGCCAGCAGTGTTACGGGGAACTATGGCTACACCTTC
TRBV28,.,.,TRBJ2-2,CASSLPERRTGELFF,TGTGCCAGCAGTCTTCCCGAACGACGGACCGGGGAGCTGTTTTTT
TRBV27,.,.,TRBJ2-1,CASQSGSSYNEQFF,TGTGCCAGCCAATCAGGGAGCTCCTACAATGAGCAGTTCTTC
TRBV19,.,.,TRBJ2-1,CASSLPPSGYYNEQFF,TGTGCCAGTAGTCTGCCTCCGAGCGGGTATTACAATGAGCAGTTCTTC
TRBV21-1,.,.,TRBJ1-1,CASNNPRQAQLVNTEAFF,TGTGCCAGCAACAACCCCCGGCAGGCCCAGCTTGTTAACACTGAAGCTTTCTTT
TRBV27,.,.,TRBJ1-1,CASSLSGGIGAFF,TGTGCCAGCAGTTTATCGGGGGGAATAGGAGCTTTCTTT
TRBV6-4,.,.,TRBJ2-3,CASSDSPGSTDTQYF,TGTGCCAGCAGTGACTCTCCGGGTAGCACAGATACGCAGTATTTT
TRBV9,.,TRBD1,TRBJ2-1,CASSSPLPGQGYNEQFF,TGTGCCAGCAGCTCTCCCCTGCCGGGACAGGGGTACAATGAGCAGTTCTTC
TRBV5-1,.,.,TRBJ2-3,CASSLGVPAPSTDTQYF,TGCGCCAGCAGCTTGGGGGTGCCAGCCCCTAGCACAGATACGCAGTATTTT